The 7 T cell receptor beta chains below were found in one sample sequenced in a study of ipilimumab plus nivolumab after autologous stem cell transplantation. The table came from immunoSEQ multiplex PCR; TCRdb's copy has only in-frame clones and leaves some out. This sample yields around 12,000 clones, of which around 73% are seen a single time; approximately 17% belongs to the top ten. This specimen was PBMCs, taken in a trial of ipilimumab plus nivolumab as post-transplant consolidation. Source of these receptors: a male donor with diffuse large B-cell lymphoma.

The V gene is TRBV19, the J gene TRBJ2-6; D is possibly TRBD1 (5 bases). This CDR3 is built from 16 residues. Germline V lookup: CDR1 LNHDA, CDR2 SQIVND (reference sequence). Deletions cut 4 bases from V and 0 bases from J, with 10 bases between. DNA for the CDR3: TGTGCCAGTAGTAAGGACACATTCTCTGGGGCCAACGTCCTGACTTTC. Its protein product is CASSKDTFSGANVLTF.

The CDR3 here is CASSYSVSAGGYGYTF. The CDR3 DNA reads TGTGCCAGCAGTTACTCTGTTTCGGCAGGGGGCTATGGCTACACCTTC. The chain couples TRBV6-5 to TRBJ1-2, with 7 bases aligning to TRBD1. The CDR3 runs to 16 residues. Per the germline V gene, CDR1 is MNHEY and CDR2 is SVGAGI. V dropped 0 bases and J dropped 4; count of bases not matched to a gene: 8.

Points on this clone: Within the sample, other DNA sequences also encode this same CDR3. The chain recombines TRBV6-6 with TRBJ2-3, with D tentatively TRBD1 (6 bases). The CDR3 runs 14 residues. V lost 9 bases, J lost 6 bases, and 19 bases lay in between. Germline CDR1 reads MNHNY; CDR2 reads SVGAGI (reference sequence). The CDR3 loop reads CASSLPAQGDTQYF. CDR3 nucleotide sequence: TGTGCCAGTAGCCTACCAGCCCAGGGGGATACGCAGTATTTT.

The genes are TRBV7-2 and TRBJ1-1; 8 bases match TRBD1. The CDR3 is made up of 16 amino acids. With 5 bases clipped from V and 4 bases from J, the junction kept 12 bases outside the gene matches. Germline V lookup: CDR1 SGHTA, CDR2 FQGNSA. CDR3 DNA: TGTGCCAGCAGCCCAACCAGACCCCAGGGGGCCACTGAAGCTTTCTTT. It translates to CASSPTRPQGATEAFF. The whole variable domain, remainder taken from reference TRBV7-2 and TRBJ1-1, is GAGVSQSPSNKVTEKGKDVELRCDPISGHTALYWYRQSLGQGLEFLIYFQGNSAPDKSGLPSDRFSAERTGGSVSTLTIQRTQQEDSAVYLCASSPTRPQGATEAFFGQGTRLTVV.

This clone appeared a single time. This chain joins TRBV28 and TRBJ2-5; 9 bases fit TRBD1. The last part of the DNA fits TRBJ2-7 better; the J call may be wrong. Germline V CDR1 and CDR2: MDHEN, SYDVKM. This CDR3 spans 14 amino acids. CDR3 nucleotide sequence: TGTGCCAGCGGCCGGACAGGGGTTATCTACGAGCAGTACTTC. Protein: CASGRTGVIYEQYF.

This clone came up a few times. The chain couples TRBV11-3 to TRBJ2-1; D is uncertain. This CDR3 comprises 14 residues. The ends were cut back, 1 base at V and 3 bases at J, with 7 bases in the middle. Germline-derived CDR1 and CDR2 are SGHNT and YENEEA. The CDR3 nucleotides read TGTGCCAGCAGCTTAGTAGACCTCTACAATGAGCAGTTCTTC. This gives the protein CASSLVDLYNEQFF.

The chain has TRBV18 and TRBJ2-6; TRBD1 matches at 7 bases. The V gene's germline CDR1 is KGHSH and CDR2 LQKENI. CDR3 length: 15 residues. V trimming: 3 bases; J trimming: 4 bases; junction bases outside the gene matches: 3. The CDR3 region is CASSPTGAGANVLTF. Written as DNA, the CDR3 is TGTGCCAGCTCACCCACAGGGGCAGGGGCCAACGTCCTGACTTTC.